Many counts were recorded for the clone carrying this T cell receptor (beta chain). The antigen remains unidentified. The sample comes from a study of shared clonotypes between healthy human individuals. Study outcomes and limitations: Unshared clonotypes carried lower generation probabilities than those common to all four donors.

TCRdb's table, derived via immunoSEQ multiplex PCR, lists solely in-frame clones and lacks some. The sample lists over a million clones, about 70% occurring once. CDR3 length: 16 residues. The J segment lost 7 bases and the V segment lost 1 base, leaving 7 bases of the junction unmatched. The germline V gene has CDR1 SGHNT and CDR2 YYREEE (reference sequence). Sequencing input: memory CD4+ T cells sorted from blood. Subset noted: CD45RA-negative fraction. The rearrangement joins TRBV5-4 to TRBJ2-1; TRBD2 matches at 11 bases. The TCR comes from a man aged 18 to 29 in good health. The CDR3 loop is CASSLSRLAGTNEQFF. CDR3 DNA: TGTGCCAGCAGCTTGTCAAGACTAGCGGGGACAAATGAGCAGTTCTTC.